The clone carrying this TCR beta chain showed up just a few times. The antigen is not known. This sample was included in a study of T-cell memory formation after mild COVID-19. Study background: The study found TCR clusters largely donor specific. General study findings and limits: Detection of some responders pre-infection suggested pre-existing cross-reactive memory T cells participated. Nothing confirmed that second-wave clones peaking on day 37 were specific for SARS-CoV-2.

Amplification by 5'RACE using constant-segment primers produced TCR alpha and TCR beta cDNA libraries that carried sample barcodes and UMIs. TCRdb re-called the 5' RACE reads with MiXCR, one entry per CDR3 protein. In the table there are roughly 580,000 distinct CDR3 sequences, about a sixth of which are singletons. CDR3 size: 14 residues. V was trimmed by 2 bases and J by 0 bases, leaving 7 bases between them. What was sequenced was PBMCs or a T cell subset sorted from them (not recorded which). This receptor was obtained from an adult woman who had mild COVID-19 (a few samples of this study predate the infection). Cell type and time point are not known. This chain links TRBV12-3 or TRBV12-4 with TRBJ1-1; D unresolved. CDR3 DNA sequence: TGTGCCAGCAGTTTAAGGGCGATGAACACTGAAGCTTTCTTT. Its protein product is CASSLRAMNTEAFF.